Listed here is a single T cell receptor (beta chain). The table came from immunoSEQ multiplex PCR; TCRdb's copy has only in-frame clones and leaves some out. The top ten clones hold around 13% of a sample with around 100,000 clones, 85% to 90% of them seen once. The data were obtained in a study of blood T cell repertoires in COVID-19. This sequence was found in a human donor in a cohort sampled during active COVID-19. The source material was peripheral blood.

DNA for the CDR3: TGTGCCAGCAGCCCTACGACTAGCCCAAAATACAATGAGCAGTTCTTC. Its translation: CASSPTTSPKYNEQFF. The chain uses TRBV7-9 and TRBJ2-1; 7 bases are a match to TRBD2. Germline V lookup: CDR1 SEHNR, CDR2 FQNEAQ (reference sequence). This CDR3 is 16 amino acids long. The junction had 11 bases not matched to a gene; V was cut back by 5 bases and J by 4 bases.